This T cell receptor (beta chain) was identified during a study of blood T cells in healthy people across ages. Study-wide results and limits: Long-lived donors had more naive CD4+ cells and higher diversity than aged donors.

Concerning this clonotype: As yet, its antigen is unknown.

The authors ran a second PCR of roughly 7 to 11 cycles using a sample-barcoded 5' primer and a J-beta primer mix. Every sample returned 2.5 million or more CDR3-containing paired-end reads. A single record per CDR3 protein comes from TCRdb applying MiXCR to the 5' RACE reads. Here the sample spans about a million distinct CDR3 sequences, about two fifths being singletons. CDR1 SEHNR and CDR2 FQNEAQ come from the germline V gene (reference sequence). Trimming stripped 1 base from V and 8 bases from J, with 11 bases between. There are 14 residues in the CDR3. The study recruited healthy Caucasian donors from Russia who were aged about 6 to 95. The total RNA that was extracted per sample amounted to at least 5 micrograms.

This TCR was recovered from a man aged 18 to 30 in good health. The J gene is TRBJ1-4, the V gene TRBV7-9, with unresolved D. Sequencing was done on a sample of blood. The CDR3 region is CASSLVGLEEKLFF. CDR3 DNA sequence: TGTGCCAGCAGCTTAGTAGGGCTGGAAGAAAAACTGTTTTTT. Together with reference TRBV7-9 and TRBJ1-4, the CDR3 gives the full variable domain: DTGVSQNPRHKITKRGQNVTFRCDPISEHNRLYWYRQTLGQGPEFLTYFQNEAQLEKSRLLSDRFSAERPKGSFSTLEIQRTEQGDSAMYLCASSLVGLEEKLFFGSGTQLSVL.